This T cell receptor beta chain was found in a study of T cells after yellow fever vaccination (dated by TCRdb to 2018 to 2020). For the wider study: Libraries from fractions with low cell numbers were prepared with the SMART-Seq v4 Ultra Low Input RNA kit. To track T-cell clones before and after primary and booster YFV17D yellow fever vaccination, bulk TCR alpha and beta repertoires were sequenced longitudinally. Two healthy male donors, one aged 18 to 29 and one aged 30 to 39 years, were included in the cohort. Bulk PBMC replicates and cell subsets were isolated from blood drawn at multiple timepoints before and after both primary and secondary immunization. What the research found in general, with its limitations: The secondary T-cell response was found to be weaker but faster than the primary response, with a peak reached on day 5 rather than on day 15. Most clones expanded after primary vaccination (around 96% of CD4 and roughly 90% of CD8) were re-detected after the booster, suggesting that broad memory maintenance occurred. Because abundant contaminating clonotypes from the bulk population could be contained in FACS-sorted repertoires, computational filtering was required. A small share of clonotypes occurred in both CD4 and CD8 compartments, likely arising from convergent recombination. Only two donors were included in the study, so the extent to which the findings can be generalized is limited.

This specimen's treatment or condition label, interpreted: live attenuated yellow fever vaccine strain. PBMCs were isolated from peripheral blood using a standard Ficoll-Paque protocol. CD4 and CD8 T-cell fractions were isolated with Dynabeads CD4 and CD8 positive selection kits. TriZol was used to extract RNA from bulk PBMCs, CD4 and CD8 fractions, and dextramer-positive and dextramer-negative fractions. CDR1 and CDR2, looked up from the germline V gene, are MGHRA and YSYEKL. V loses 1 base of germline sequence and J loses 10 bases, and the interval between the two ends is 14 bases. Taken from cysteine to phenylalanine, the CDR3 has 15 residues. Only the CDR3 DNA stays, 45 bases, in frame from base 1. Sequencing instrument: Illumina NovaSeq 6000. TCR cDNA was synthesized by 5'RACE template switching, which introduced a universal primer site and unique molecular identifiers. cDNA synthesis was primed from both the TCR alpha and TCR beta constant segments. Two PCR steps were used to amplify libraries, with sample barcodes and sequencing adapters being added in the second step. Sequencing of libraries was done on Illumina HiSeq 2500 (2x100 bp) or NovaSeq (2x150 bp). The paper's data handling went like this. Reads were demultiplexed and collapsed into UMI consensus sequences with MIGEC, and V(D)J alignment was performed with MiXCR. Clonotypes responding to the vaccine were identified with edgeR on replicate PBMC samples, with the criteria of FDR below 0.01 and a log2 fold change above 5 up to day 15. CD4 or CD8 identity was assigned to each bulk clonotype according to whether the clonotype was present at higher abundance in the sequenced CD4 repertoire or the sequenced CD8 repertoire. TCRdb redid the processing of the public reads, applying fastp at Q25 and MiXCR, and retained in-frame beta chains. Entries are consolidated by CDR3 protein sequence, retaining the most common genes and DNA. V and J calls and clone size were set by TCRdb, not the authors. Here the sample has 100,000 to 150,000 distinct CDR3 sequences; nearly 15% occur a single time. The ten largest account for roughly two fifths of the sample.

Points on this clonotype: The antigen it binds to is not known. Per-base qualities were not stored, and no clone one base away is much larger.

The TCR sequence derives from a man aged 18 to 29 who received the YFV17D yellow fever vaccine. The chain couples TRBV4-1 to TRBJ1-6, with no D gene named confidently. The sequencing used CD8+ T cells sorted from PBMCs, collected 5 days after the yellow fever booster vaccination. The nucleotide sequence is TGCGCCAGCAGCCAAGTTTCTGGTTTCCGATCACCCCTCCACTTT. It is translated as CASSQVSGFRSPLHF.